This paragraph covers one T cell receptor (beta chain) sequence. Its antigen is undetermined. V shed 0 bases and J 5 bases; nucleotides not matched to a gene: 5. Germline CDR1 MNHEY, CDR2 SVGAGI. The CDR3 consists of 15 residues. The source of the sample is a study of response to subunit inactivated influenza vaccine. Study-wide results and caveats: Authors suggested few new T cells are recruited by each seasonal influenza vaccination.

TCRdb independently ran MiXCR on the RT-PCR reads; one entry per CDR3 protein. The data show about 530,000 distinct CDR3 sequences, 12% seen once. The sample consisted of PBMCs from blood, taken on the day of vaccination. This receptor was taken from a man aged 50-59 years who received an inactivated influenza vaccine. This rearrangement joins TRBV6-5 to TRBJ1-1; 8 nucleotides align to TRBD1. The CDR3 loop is CASSYSLRGRTEAFF. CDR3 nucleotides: TGTGCCAGCAGTTACTCACTCAGGGGGCGAACTGAAGCTTTCTTT.